The sequence of this TCR beta chain was determined in a study of T cell repertoires in cytomegalovirus infection. TCRdb re-analysed the reads in MiXCR, keeping a single row per CDR3 protein. The sample holds a few hundred thousand distinct CDR3 sequences; roughly 42% are singletons and the top ten take 48%. For this clonotype: Antigen specificity is unknown.

The CDR3 consists of 15 residues. Germline V gene sequence: CDR1 DFQATT, CDR2 SNEGSKA (reference sequence). The V end was cut by 3 bases, the J end by 0 bases, with 12 bases between. The material sequenced was cultured PBMCs, taken from culture after CMV antigen stimulation. The V gene is TRBV20-1, the J gene TRBJ1-5; TRBD1 is a possible D gene (6 bases). The receptor was derived from a human donor in good health (CMV status not recorded). Some clones in this sample may be carry-over from other donors' samples. The chain's CDR3 is CSARGQTDSNQPQHF. The CDR3 DNA sequence: TGCAGTGCTAGGGGACAAACCGATAGCAATCAGCCCCAGCATTTT.